This TCR beta chain derives from a study of blood T cell repertoires in COVID-19 (dated by TCRdb to the early 2020s). Broadly, across the study: Samples from collaborators originated in the United States, Italy and Spain and spanned both the acute and convalescent phases of COVID-19. The repertoires were released in a freely available public database meant as a resource for research on the immune response to SARS-CoV-2. Sample metadata almost always included a de-identified subject ID, COVID-19 status, age in years and sex. Samples came from the ongoing ImmuneRACE study (first 160 participants) plus 1,254 subjects from 6 global collaborators. The prospective study material was composed of cDNA or gDNA derived from T cells, B-cell-depleted T cells, or PBMCs. Deeply sampled blood TCRbeta repertoires from subjects exposed to, actively infected with, or recovered from COVID-19 were included in the dataset. Where available, HLA class I and class II types were taken from metadata supplied by the sample provider and were not determined by assay-based typing. On the study overall, not on this receptor specifically: Clinical and demographic metadata were provided uncurated, with the amount varying by source and participant.

Taken from cysteine to phenylalanine, the CDR3 has 13 residues. Of the read, only the CDR3 DNA is kept; its 39 bases are in frame from base 1. Cut back by 3 bases and 5 bases, the V and J ends lie 11 bases apart. According to the germline V gene, CDR1 reads SGHDT and CDR2 reads YYEEEE. As concerns this clone: It lacks a known antigen. No much larger clone exists at a distance of one base, and base qualities are not known.

Whole blood was collected in K2EDTA tubes by collaborating institutions according to the institutions' own protocols. Collaborator samples were shipped for TCRbeta analysis as frozen whole blood, isolated PBMCs, or DNA extracted from either sample type. The immunoSEQ Assay, a bias-controlled multiplex PCR, was used to amplify TCRbeta CDR3 regions from genomic DNA. Regarding the original processing steps: Within the assay, amplification of reference gene primers was used to estimate how many nucleated cells each sample contained. To quantify the absolute abundance of each unique TCRbeta CDR3 rearrangement, sequence reads were collapsed and filtered. For each sample, productive Simpson clonality was calculated by taking the square root of Simpson's diversity index across productive rearrangements. TCRdb mirrors the immuneACCESS table, restricted to in-frame sequences. Some clones are absent from its copies; in checked studies, under half trace to an unresolved V gene, and the reason for the others is unknown. From that table come the V and J calls and clone size; the DNA was used to work out D and trimming. For this sample there are about 120,000 clones; 80% to 85% appear just once. Of the sample, 3.8% is held by the ten largest clones.

This TCR derives from a woman in her forties or fifties with acute or convalescent COVID-19. The chain is made from TRBV5-6 and TRBJ1-2, with the D segment identity uncertain. Sequencing was carried out using peripheral blood. This receptor has the CDR3 CASSSDTGYGYTF. The bases are TGTGCCAGCAGCTCTGACACCGGATATGGCTACACCTTC. The CDR3 plus the reference TRBV5-6 and TRBJ1-2 genes for the other parts give the full variable domain: DAGVTQSPTHLIKTRGQQVTLRCSPKSGHDTVSWYQQALGQGPQFIFQYYEEEERQRGNFPDRFSGHQFPNYSSELNVNALLLGDSALYLCASSSDTGYGYTFGSGTRLTVV.